These 2 T cell receptor beta chains were all obtained from the same sample, sequenced in a study of T cell responses to AZD1222 COVID-19 vaccine. Generated by immunoSEQ multiplex PCR, the TCRdb table keeps only in-frame clones and is missing some. The sample contains 100,000 to 150,000 clones, 75% to 90% of which appear only once. Sequenced here: peripheral blood, sampled 28 days after the second AZD1222 dose. The receptors stem from an adult who received the AZD1222 COVID-19 vaccine.

This rearrangement joins TRBV5-5 to TRBJ1-1; no clear D. Trimming took 1 base from V and 3 from J, leaving 7 bases between them. Germline V lookup: CDR1 SGHKS, CDR2 YYEKEE (reference sequence). CDR3 size: 13 residues. CDR3 sequence: CASSLSSDTEAFF. The DNA of the CDR3 is TGTGCCAGCAGCTTGTCGTCAGACACTGAAGCTTTCTTT.

The chain recombines TRBV7-2 with TRBJ2-3, with 9 bases lining up with TRBD2. CDR1 is SGHTA and CDR2 is FQGNSA in the germline V gene. Trimming at V came to 1 base and at J to 5 bases, leaving 4 bases not matched to a gene. CDR3 length: 15 amino acids. CDR3: CASSLVAGAGDTQYF. The CDR3 coding sequence is TGTGCCAGCAGCTTAGTAGCGGGGGCGGGAGATACGCAGTATTTT. Variable domain in full (rest from reference TRBV7-2 and TRBJ2-3): GAGVSQSPSNKVTEKGKDVELRCDPISGHTALYWYRQSLGQGLEFLIYFQGNSAPDKSGLPSDRFSAERTGGSVSTLTIQRTQQEDSAVYLCASSLVAGAGDTQYFGPGTRLTVL.